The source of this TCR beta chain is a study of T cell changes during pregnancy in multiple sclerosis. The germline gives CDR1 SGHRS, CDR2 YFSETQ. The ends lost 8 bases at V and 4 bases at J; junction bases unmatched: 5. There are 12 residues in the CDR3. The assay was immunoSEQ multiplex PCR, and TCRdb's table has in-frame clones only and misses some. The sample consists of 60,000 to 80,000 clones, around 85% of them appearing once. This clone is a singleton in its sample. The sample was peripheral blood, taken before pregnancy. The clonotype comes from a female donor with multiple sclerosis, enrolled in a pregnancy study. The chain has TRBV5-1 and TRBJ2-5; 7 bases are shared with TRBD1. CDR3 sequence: CASQGVGETQYF. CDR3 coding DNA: TGCGCCAGTCAGGGGGTCGGAGAGACCCAGTACTTC.